The source of this TCR beta chain is a study of cytomegalovirus exposure and HLA in healthy donors (dated by TCRdb to between 2016 and 2019). Regarding the research as a whole: An earlier analysis of fewer than 750 of the donors reported 276 Gb of sequence data and 117 million unique TCR beta sequences obtained from roughly 180 million T cells. The T cell repertoires of some 700 subjects were profiled by immunosequencing and related to cytomegalovirus serostatus. To decide whether each TCR beta V gene segment behaved as functional or pseudogenic, an earlier analysis of approximately 590 of the donors relied on high-throughput TCR beta sequencing. A separate validation cohort of 90 to 150 different subjects was used in addition to the approximately 670-subject first cohort. Every repertoire in the discovery cohort had been generated on one and the same sequencing platform. The study aimed to test whether cataloging public T cell receptors could reveal signatures of past pathogen exposure. A later analysis re-analyzed previously published TCR beta repertoires from 660 or so donors and added high-resolution HLA genotyping to study TCR occurrence patterns. Typing coverage varied by locus: 629-630 donors for A, B, C, DRB1 and DQB1; under 550 for DQA1; over 600 for DPA1; around 450 for DPB1. An early release covering roughly 640 HLA-typed donors comprised about 290 gigabases of sequencing data and tens of millions of unique TCR sequences. The genetic ancestry cluster associated with self-reported Caucasian donors included over 80% of the 398 genotyped donors. In the later analysis, no new phenotypic data were used to find candidate immune exposures; instead, reliance was placed on TCR beta sequences and their occurrence across donors. Class I and class II HLA loci were covered by the typing at four-digit resolution. Donor age, sex, ethnicity and CMV serostatus were collected together with the repertoire data. To predict cytomegalovirus infection status, the study brought together high-throughput TCR immunosequencing, statistical association of individual TCRs with disease status, and machine learning. Across approximately 420 genotyped donors of the cohort, an average of approximately 240,000 unique TCR beta nucleotide sequences per donor were sequenced, and 15% to 20% of those sequences were non-productive. Because of strong linkage in the cohort, roughly five DR-DQ haplotypes were treated as single units for association and clustering. A later genetic analysis used genome-wide SNP genotypes for about 60% of the roughly 700 donors, treating that subset as a discovery cohort. The investigation overall reported the following: Most TCR sequences were seen in very few donors, while some public TCRs were found in many individuals. Because counts were too low, about 18 rarely observed V segments, including chromosome 9 orphons, were excluded from the earlier analysis of fewer than 650 of the donors. Assigning TCR associations to individual alleles was difficult when HLA alleles, especially DR and DQ, strongly co-occurred. A later analysis found that TCR association rates varied across HLA loci, with DRB1 alleles showing the most associated TCRs and HLA-C alleles the fewest. An association between a missense DCLRE1C variant and V-gene and J-gene trimming of TCR beta chains was found in a later genetic analysis and replicated in an independent cohort. Correlated functional status among segregating V segments might be attributable to linkage disequilibrium, but an unknown experimental factor could not be ruled out. Because some donors lacked HLA typing at each locus, the association tests relied only on the typed subset. A further reported finding was that TCR beta sequences accurately predicted the HLA-A and HLA-B alleles for most subjects in the first cohort. Compared with equally common non-associated chains, HLA-associated TCR beta chains in a later analysis were more clonally expanded and had lower generation probabilities. For the cohort, immune exposure information was limited to CMV serostatus. In a later analysis, several top co-occurrence clusters were reported to appear linked to parvovirus B19, influenza, CMV and Epstein-Barr virus. The study gave a list of roughly 150 TCR beta chains associated with cytomegalovirus. Sequencing depth was assumed to be roughly uniform across donors in the presence/absence analyses, though that assumption may not hold. Three of the identified cytomegalovirus-associated TCR beta chains were confirmed in vitro to be specific for cytomegalovirus antigens. A later genetic analysis reported fewer N-insertions in productive TCRs among donors in an Asian-associated ancestry cluster than the roughly 700-donor mean. The authors suggested that the approach could potentially be extended to other disease states and immunological phenotypes. Cytomegalovirus status was reported to be diagnosed by the classifier with high specificity and sensitivity in both the original and validation cohorts. A later analysis found that most CMV-associated TCR beta chains appeared HLA-restricted, with HLA associations seemingly driven largely by CMV exposure. A group of highly shared sequence variants was considered likely to be a technical artifact of the sequencing pipeline. At a false discovery rate of 0.05, a later analysis linked under 20,000 TCR beta sequences to specific HLA alleles. An earlier analysis of some 590 of the donors showed that most TCR beta V segments appeared in productive rearrangements either about 90% or about 30% of the time, which broadly matched IMGT annotations. This cohort had only TCR beta chains sequenced, and the lack of alpha or paired-chain data limited which features could be detected.

Library construction relied on the immunoSEQ multiplex PCR assay. For the multiplex PCR, a mixture combining 60 forward primers for TCR Vbeta segments and 13 reverse primers for TCR Jbeta segments was used. Amplification of the CDR3 region of rearranged TCR beta genes was performed with a multiplex PCR assay on genomic DNA. The amplified TCR beta libraries were sequenced on the Illumina HiSeq System as 87-base-pair reads. Under the source paper's analysis protocol: A later analysis tallied tens of millions of unique TCR beta chains across the 700 or so repertoires, and approximately 12 million of those chains were shared by two or more donors. Raw reads were error-corrected and collapsed into unique sequences by a nearest-neighbor algorithm in which closely related sequences were merged to remove PCR and sequencing errors. Alignment of CDR3 sequences to IMGT reference sequences was used to assign V, D and J gene segments. For a sequence to be retained, a match of at least six nucleotides was required to both a V gene segment and a J gene segment. Rearrangements were classified as productive when the CDR3 lacked stop codons and remained in frame with V and J, and all other rearrangements were classified as non-productive. Following IMGT convention, CDR3 was defined as the stretch from the second conserved V-encoded cysteine up to the conserved J-encoded phenylalanine. Sequences without an unambiguous match to a single V gene segment were excluded from the earlier analysis of 450 to 750 of the donors. An earlier analysis of some 610 of the donors called V segments functional above 56.7% productive rearrangements and segregating when the between-donor standard deviation exceeded 5%. To diagnose cytomegalovirus status from the catalog of TCR beta chain sequences, a statistical classification framework was built. A later analysis assigned V and J genes by comparing TCR nucleotide sequences with IMGT/GENE-DB human TR gene sequences. Using the TCRdist pipeline, a later analysis assigned CDR3 sequences along with most-parsimonious VDJ recombination scenarios. In a later analysis, each TCR beta chain was defined by its CDR3 amino acid sequence together with its V-gene family, and reads without a unique V-gene family were excluded. A later analysis removed 592 highly shared, low-generation-probability nucleotide sequences to deal with suspected cross-contamination and a sequencing artifact. In a later analysis, a clonal expansion index for each public chain was calculated from normalized within-repertoire ranks of inferred template counts. Generation probabilities in a later analysis came from a VDJ recombination model fitted to out-of-frame rearrangements, and those results were checked against IGoR. A later analysis scored TCR-TCR, TCR-HLA and TCR-CMV co-occurrence with hypergeometric tests, applying a repertoire-size bias correction to TCR pairs. False discovery rates were estimated in a later analysis by permuting HLA or CMV assignments 20 times. In a later analysis, co-occurring TCRs were grouped with DBSCAN, and TCRdist sequence similarity was added when clustering was performed within HLA-allele-positive subsets. Repertoires with fewer than 30,000 or more than 120,000 public chains, plus five repertoires with anomalous nucleotide sharing, were excluded from co-occurrence clustering. This is the immuneACCESS table as TCRdb keeps it, with only in-frame sequences that have V and J called. A part of the clones is gone; compared with another copy, unresolved V genes explain less than half, and the rest is unexplained. From that table come the V and J calls and clone size; the DNA was used to work out D and trimming. Here the sample has 150,000 to 200,000 clones; approximately 71% occur a single time. Around 4.3% of the sample rests with the top ten.

The cohort comprised fewer than 700 healthy bone marrow donors. Cohort members were all nominally healthy when sampled, although unrecorded immune exposures were likely present. The donor was CMV seropositive and belonged to the group of about 290 seropositive cohort members. A peripheral blood sample was collected from each donor, and TCR beta sequencing was performed on peripheral blood mononuclear cells. The Qiagen DNeasy Blood Extraction Kit was used to extract genomic DNA from the blood cell samples. In regard to this clone: Its recognized antigen is unknown. No base quality values were provided; no much bigger clone lies one nucleotide off.

The sequencing sample was made of PBMCs. This clonotype was obtained from a woman younger than 30 in good health and CMV-seropositive.

The CDR3 protein sequence reads: CASSQHPQVSVGTDTQYF. The DNA sequence is given as TGCGCCAGCAGCCAACACCCCCAGGTCTCTGTGGGCACAGATACGCAGTATTTT. The sequence is built from TRBV4-1 and TRBJ2-3; no D gene is confidently identified. The germline V gene encodes CDR1 MGHRA and CDR2 YSYEKL. Including the terminal cysteine and phenylalanine, the CDR3 comprises 18 residues. The only DNA kept is the CDR3, 54 bases in frame from the first base. V drops 2 bases and J drops 1 base, leaving 19 bases in between.